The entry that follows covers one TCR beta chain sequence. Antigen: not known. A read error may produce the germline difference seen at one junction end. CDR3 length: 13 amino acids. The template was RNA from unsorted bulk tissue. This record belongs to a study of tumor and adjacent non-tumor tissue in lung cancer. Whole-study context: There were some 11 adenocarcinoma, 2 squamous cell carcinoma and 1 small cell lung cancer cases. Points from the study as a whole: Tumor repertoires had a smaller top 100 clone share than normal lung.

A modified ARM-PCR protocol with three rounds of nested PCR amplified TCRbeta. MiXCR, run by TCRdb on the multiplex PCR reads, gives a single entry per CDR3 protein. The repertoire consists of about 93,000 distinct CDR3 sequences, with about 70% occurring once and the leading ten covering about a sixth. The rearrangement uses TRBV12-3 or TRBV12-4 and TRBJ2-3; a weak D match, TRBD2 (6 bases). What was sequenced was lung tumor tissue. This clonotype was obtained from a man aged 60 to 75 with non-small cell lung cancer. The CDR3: CANKEGRTDTRYF. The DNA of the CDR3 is TGTGCCAACAAGGAGGGACGCACAGATACGCGGTATTTT.